Listed below are T cell receptor beta chains from one sample, sequenced in a study of PD-1 blockade in classical Hodgkin lymphoma. Only in-frame clones appear in the TCRdb table, and some are missing; sequencing was by immunoSEQ multiplex PCR. The sample lists some 64,000 clones, approximately 90% occurring once. Sequencing was performed on peripheral blood mononuclear cells (PBMCs), taken at baseline. The source is a human donor with classical Hodgkin lymphoma. Each CDR3 is given with its conserved first and last residue. The order of the fields is clone size, D gene, V gene, J gene, CDR3 protein, CDR3 DNA. The D gene is left open where the match is weak. Expanded clones are given a class, and other clones once, few, many or no size at all.

clone size: .; D gene: TRBD2; V gene: TRBV30; J gene: TRBJ2-1; CDR3 protein: CAWETSGGYNEQFF; CDR3 DNA: TGTGCCTGGGAAACTAGCGGGGGCTACAATGAGCAGTTCTTC
clone size: .; D gene: TRBD2; V gene: TRBV4-1; J gene: TRBJ2-3; CDR3 protein: CASTSEWLAGTPPDTQYF; CDR3 DNA: TGCGCCAGCACATCGGAATGGCTAGCGGGCACACCCCCAGATACGCAGTATTTT
clone size: once; D gene: TRBD1; V gene: TRBV2; J gene: TRBJ1-2; CDR3 protein: CASSEQGQGLRLRYRYTF; CDR3 DNA: TGTGCCAGCAGTGAACAGGGACAGGGACTTCGGTTACGTTATCGCTACACCTTC
clone size: once; D gene: .; V gene: TRBV28; J gene: TRBJ2-5; CDR3 protein: CASNRDWSGETQYF; CDR3 DNA: TGTGCCAGCAACCGGGACTGGAGCGGAGAGACCCAGTACTTC
clone size: once; D gene: .; V gene: TRBV19; J gene: TRBJ2-1; CDR3 protein: CASSISGDEQFF; CDR3 DNA: TGTGCCAGTAGTATATCGGGTGATGAGCAGTTCTTC
clone size: .; D gene: .; V gene: TRBV2; J gene: TRBJ1-5; CDR3 protein: CASSESNQPQHF; CDR3 DNA: TGTGCCAGCAGTGAATCAAATCAGCCCCAGCATTTT
clone size: .; D gene: .; V gene: TRBV18; J gene: TRBJ1-1; CDR3 protein: CASSPLTIEGRNTEAFF; CDR3 DNA: TGTGCCAGCTCACCACTGACTATAGAGGGCCGGAACACTGAAGCTTTCTTT
clone size: .; D gene: TRBD1; V gene: TRBV6-6; J gene: TRBJ2-2; CDR3 protein: CASGWQGAAGELFF; CDR3 DNA: TGTGCCAGCGGGTGGCAGGGGGCGGCCGGGGAGCTGTTTTTT
clone size: .; D gene: TRBD1; V gene: TRBV6-5; J gene: TRBJ2-2; CDR3 protein: CASRNPGGRTGELFF; CDR3 DNA: TGTGCCAGCAGGAACCCAGGGGGCAGGACCGGGGAGCTGTTTTTT
clone size: .; D gene: TRBD2; V gene: TRBV4-1; J gene: TRBJ2-1; CDR3 protein: CASSQTLAGGNEQFF; CDR3 DNA: TGCGCCAGCAGCCAAACTCTAGCGGGGGGGAATGAGCAGTTCTTC
clone size: .; D gene: .; V gene: TRBV11-2; J gene: TRBJ1-1; CDR3 protein: CASSLRFFRHGDAFF; CDR3 DNA: TGTGCCAGCAGCTTACGTTTCTTCCGACACGGTGATGCATTCTTT
clone size: .; D gene: .; V gene: TRBV5-6; J gene: TRBJ2-5; CDR3 protein: CASSLGGVGTQETQYF; CDR3 DNA: TGTGCCAGCAGCTTGGGTGGGGTAGGGACCCAAGAGACCCAGTACTTC
clone size: .; D gene: TRBD1; V gene: TRBV6-5; J gene: TRBJ1-5; CDR3 protein: CASSPDREGQPQHF; CDR3 DNA: TGTGCCAGCAGTCCAGACAGGGAGGGTCAGCCCCAGCATTTT
clone size: once; D gene: TRBD1; V gene: TRBV28; J gene: TRBJ1-2; CDR3 protein: CASSLDQGGGYTF; CDR3 DNA: TGTGCCAGCAGTTTAGATCAGGGGGGTGGCTACACCTTC
clone size: .; D gene: .; V gene: TRBV6-1; J gene: TRBJ1-5; CDR3 protein: CASSEASGWGQPQHF; CDR3 DNA: TGTGCCAGCAGTGAAGCTTCGGGGTGGGGTCAGCCCCAGCATTTT
clone size: .; D gene: .; V gene: TRBV7-3; J gene: TRBJ2-2; CDR3 protein: CASSLYQGGAGELFF; CDR3 DNA: TGTGCCAGCAGCTTATATCAGGGGGGCGCCGGGGAGCTGTTTTTT
clone size: .; D gene: TRBD1; V gene: TRBV27; J gene: TRBJ1-1; CDR3 protein: CASSLGQGNTEAFF; CDR3 DNA: TGTGCCAGCAGTCTGGGACAGGGTAACACTGAAGCTTTCTTT
clone size: .; D gene: TRBD1; V gene: TRBV18; J gene: TRBJ1-5; CDR3 protein: CASSQGQKTGQPQHF; CDR3 DNA: TGTGCCAGCTCACAGGGACAGAAAACGGGTCAGCCCCAGCATTTT
clone size: .; D gene: .; V gene: TRBV7-3; J gene: TRBJ2-3; CDR3 protein: CASSLANTDTQYF; CDR3 DNA: TGTGCCAGCAGCTTAGCCAACACAGATACGCAGTATTTT
clone size: .; D gene: .; V gene: TRBV5-4; J gene: TRBJ2-7; CDR3 protein: CASSLEGYEQYF; CDR3 DNA: TGTGCCAGCAGCTTGGAGGGTTACGAGCAGTACTTC
clone size: .; D gene: .; V gene: TRBV19; J gene: TRBJ2-2; CDR3 protein: CASQRRGFANTGELFF; CDR3 DNA: TGTGCCAGTCAACGACGTGGGTTTGCGAACACCGGGGAGCTGTTTTTT
clone size: .; D gene: .; V gene: TRBV7-2; J gene: TRBJ2-5; CDR3 protein: CASSISVGTQYF; CDR3 DNA: TGTGCCAGCAGCATTAGCGTGGGGACCCAGTACTTC
clone size: .; D gene: .; V gene: TRBV5-6; J gene: TRBJ2-1; CDR3 protein: CASSLDLSIALPYNEQFF; CDR3 DNA: TGTGCCAGCAGCTTGGACCTTTCGATAGCGCTCCCCTACAATGAGCAGTTCTTC
clone size: .; D gene: .; V gene: TRBV7-9; J gene: TRBJ1-1; CDR3 protein: CASSRLNTEAFF; CDR3 DNA: TGTGCCAGCAGCAGACTGAACACTGAAGCTTTCTTT
clone size: .; D gene: .; V gene: TRBV12-5; J gene: TRBJ1-2; CDR3 protein: CASGLFWGSALPRFPNYGYTF; CDR3 DNA: TGTGCTAGTGGTTTGTTTTGGGGGAGTGCGCTACCGAGGTTCCCGAACTATGGCTACACCTTC
clone size: .; D gene: TRBD1; V gene: TRBV10-3; J gene: TRBJ2-2; CDR3 protein: CAISAQGAATGELFF; CDR3 DNA: TGTGCCATCAGTGCCCAGGGGGCGGCCACCGGGGAGCTGTTTTTT
clone size: .; D gene: .; V gene: TRBV30; J gene: TRBJ2-5; CDR3 protein: CAWSLGTIQETQYF; CDR3 DNA: TGTGCCTGGAGCCTAGGGACAATACAAGAGACCCAGTACTTC
clone size: .; D gene: .; V gene: TRBV6-5; J gene: TRBJ2-7; CDR3 protein: CASSYSPCCYEQYF; CDR3 DNA: TGTGCCAGCAGTTACTCGCCATGCTGCTACGAGCAGTACTTC
clone size: .; D gene: .; V gene: TRBV28; J gene: TRBJ1-1; CDR3 protein: CASSFWPSMNTEAFF; CDR3 DNA: TGTGCCAGCAGTTTTTGGCCCTCGATGAACACTGAAGCTTTCTTT
clone size: .; D gene: .; V gene: TRBV9; J gene: TRBJ2-1; CDR3 protein: CASSGGGDYNEQFF; CDR3 DNA: TGTGCCAGCAGTGGGGGCGGAGACTACAATGAGCAGTTCTTC
clone size: .; D gene: .; V gene: TRBV9; J gene: TRBJ2-2; CDR3 protein: CASSSDLGENTGELFF; CDR3 DNA: TGTGCCAGCAGCTCAGATCTGGGGGAAAACACCGGGGAGCTGTTTTTT
clone size: .; D gene: .; V gene: TRBV27; J gene: TRBJ1-6; CDR3 protein: CASSLRTGNNSPLHF; CDR3 DNA: TGTGCCAGCAGTTTAAGGACCGGGAATAATTCACCCCTCCACTTT
clone size: .; D gene: .; V gene: TRBV2; J gene: TRBJ1-1; CDR3 protein: CASRGRMNTEAFF; CDR3 DNA: TGTGCCAGCCGCGGCCGTATGAACACTGAAGCTTTCTTT
clone size: few; D gene: .; V gene: TRBV27; J gene: TRBJ1-6; CDR3 protein: CATGLHNSPLHF; CDR3 DNA: TGTGCCACGGGTCTCCATAATTCACCCCTCCACTTT
clone size: few; D gene: .; V gene: TRBV7-2; J gene: TRBJ1-5; CDR3 protein: CASSPLNQPQHF; CDR3 DNA: TGTGCCAGCAGCCCACTTAATCAGCCCCAGCATTTT
clone size: .; D gene: .; V gene: TRBV4-1; J gene: TRBJ2-7; CDR3 protein: CASSQVQGRGTYEQYF; CDR3 DNA: TGCGCCAGCAGCCAGGTACAGGGTCGAGGAACCTACGAGCAGTACTTC
clone size: .; D gene: .; V gene: TRBV5-1; J gene: TRBJ2-1; CDR3 protein: CASSPLRDIRREQFF; CDR3 DNA: TGCGCCAGCAGCCCCCTCAGGGACATTCGACGTGAGCAGTTCTTC
clone size: .; D gene: TRBD2; V gene: TRBV19; J gene: TRBJ2-1; CDR3 protein: CASSIQRGVNEQFF; CDR3 DNA: TGTGCCAGTAGTATACAGCGGGGGGTTAATGAGCAGTTCTTC
clone size: .; D gene: TRBD2; V gene: TRBV5-1; J gene: TRBJ2-2; CDR3 protein: CASSFPAGANTGELFF; CDR3 DNA: TGCGCCAGCAGCTTTCCAGCGGGGGCAAACACCGGGGAGCTGTTTTTT
clone size: .; D gene: .; V gene: TRBV20-1; J gene: TRBJ1-4; CDR3 protein: CSAGSEKLFF; CDR3 DNA: TGCAGTGCTGGAAGTGAAAAACTGTTTTTT
clone size: .; D gene: TRBD1; V gene: TRBV19; J gene: TRBJ1-5; CDR3 protein: CASSLTGTEGQPQHF; CDR3 DNA: TGTGCCAGTAGTCTAACCGGGACAGAGGGTCAGCCCCAGCATTTT
clone size: .; D gene: .; V gene: TRBV7-9; J gene: TRBJ1-4; CDR3 protein: CASSTRHFSHVEKLFF; CDR3 DNA: TGTGCCAGCAGTACCCGGCACTTCAGCCATGTTGAAAAACTGTTTTTT
clone size: .; D gene: .; V gene: TRBV30; J gene: TRBJ2-3; CDR3 protein: CAWGSLMGADTQYF; CDR3 DNA: TGTGCCTGGGGTTCACTTATGGGGGCAGATACGCAGTATTTT
clone size: .; D gene: .; V gene: TRBV2; J gene: TRBJ1-1; CDR3 protein: CASIYGEAFF; CDR3 DNA: TGTGCCAGCATCTATGGTGAAGCTTTCTTT
clone size: .; D gene: TRBD2; V gene: TRBV15; J gene: TRBJ2-3; CDR3 protein: CATSRALKAGDWTSSLMDTQYF; CDR3 DNA: TGTGCCACCAGCAGAGCCCTCAAGGCGGGGGACTGGACTAGCTCCCTCATGGATACGCAGTATTTT
clone size: .; D gene: TRBD1; V gene: TRBV7-2; J gene: TRBJ1-2; CDR3 protein: CASSFLGQGIGSHGYTF; CDR3 DNA: TGTGCCAGCAGCTTCCTGGGACAGGGGATCGGCAGTCATGGCTACACCTTC
clone size: .; D gene: .; V gene: TRBV11-3; J gene: TRBJ2-1; CDR3 protein: CASSREGGTYNEQFF; CDR3 DNA: TGTGCCAGCAGCCGTGAGGGGGGAACCTACAATGAGCAGTTCTTC
clone size: .; D gene: .; V gene: TRBV21-1; J gene: TRBJ2-1; CDR3 protein: CAISRPDRRNEQFF; CDR3 DNA: TGTGCCATCTCCCGTCCAGATAGGAGGAATGAGCAGTTCTTC
clone size: .; D gene: .; V gene: TRBV27; J gene: TRBJ2-7; CDR3 protein: CAAGQVLNEQYF; CDR3 DNA: TGTGCAGCGGGACAGGTCTTGAACGAGCAGTACTTC
clone size: .; D gene: TRBD1; V gene: TRBV7-9; J gene: TRBJ1-1; CDR3 protein: CASSRDRGIAFF; CDR3 DNA: TGTGCCAGCAGCCGGGACAGGGGCATCGCTTTCTTT